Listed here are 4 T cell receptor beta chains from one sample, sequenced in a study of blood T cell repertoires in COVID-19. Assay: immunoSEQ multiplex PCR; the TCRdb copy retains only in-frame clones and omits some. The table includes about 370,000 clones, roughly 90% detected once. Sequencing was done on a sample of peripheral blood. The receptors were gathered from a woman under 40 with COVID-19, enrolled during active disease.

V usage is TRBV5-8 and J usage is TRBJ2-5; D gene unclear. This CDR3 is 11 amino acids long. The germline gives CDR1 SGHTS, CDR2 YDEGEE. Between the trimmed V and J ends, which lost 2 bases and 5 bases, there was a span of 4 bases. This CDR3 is CASSFYETQYF. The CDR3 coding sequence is TGTGCCAGCAGCTTCTATGAGACCCAGTACTTC.

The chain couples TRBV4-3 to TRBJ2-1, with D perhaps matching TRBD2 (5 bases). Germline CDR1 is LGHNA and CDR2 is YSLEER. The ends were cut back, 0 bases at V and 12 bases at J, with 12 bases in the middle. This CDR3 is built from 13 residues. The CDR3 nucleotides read TGCGCCAGCAGCCAAGATCGGAGGTTGGGGCAGTTCTTC. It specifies CASSQDRRLGQFF.

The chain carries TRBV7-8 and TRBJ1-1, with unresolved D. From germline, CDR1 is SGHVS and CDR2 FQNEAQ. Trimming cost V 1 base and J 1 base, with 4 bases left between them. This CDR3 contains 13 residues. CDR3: CASSLVGNTEAFF. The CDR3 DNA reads TGTGCCAGCAGCTTAGTCGGGAACACTGAAGCTTTCTTT.

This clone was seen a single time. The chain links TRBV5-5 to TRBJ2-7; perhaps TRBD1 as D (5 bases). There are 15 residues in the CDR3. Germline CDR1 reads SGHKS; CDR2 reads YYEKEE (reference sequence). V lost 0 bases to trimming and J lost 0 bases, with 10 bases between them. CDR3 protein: CASSLAPGLSYEQYF. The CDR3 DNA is TGTGCCAGCAGCTTGGCGCCAGGGCTCTCCTACGAGCAGTACTTC.